This is a list of T cell receptor beta chains from one sample in a study of T cell repertoires in cytomegalovirus infection. MiXCR, run by TCRdb on the reads, gives a single entry per CDR3 protein. The table records 150,000 to 200,000 distinct CDR3 sequences, roughly 19% of them present only once. Sequencing was carried out using PBMCs. Receptor source: a human donor in good health (CMV status not recorded). Some clones in this sample may be carry-over from other donors' samples. CDR3s include the opening cysteine and the closing phenylalanine or tryptophan. The order of the fields is J gene, V gene, CDR3 protein.

j_call: TRBJ2-1
v_call: TRBV5-3
cdr3_aa: CASSLKDEQFF

j_call: TRBJ2-7
v_call: TRBV5-1
cdr3_aa: CASSKGGSYEQYF

j_call: TRBJ1-1
v_call: TRBV28
cdr3_aa: CASSFPTGGLNTEAFF

j_call: TRBJ2-1
v_call: TRBV14
cdr3_aa: CASSRGPPTYNEQFF

j_call: TRBJ1-1
v_call: TRBV6-6
cdr3_aa: CASSAPRQVMNTEAFF

j_call: TRBJ2-7
v_call: TRBV11-2
cdr3_aa: CASSAERCEQYF

j_call: TRBJ2-5
v_call: TRBV7-9
cdr3_aa: CASRPGHLLQETQYF

j_call: TRBJ2-3
v_call: TRBV7-6
cdr3_aa: CASSPQGGQYF

j_call: TRBJ2-5
v_call: TRBV6-5
cdr3_aa: CASSYSRGGGETQYF

j_call: TRBJ1-1
v_call: TRBV25-1
cdr3_aa: CASNPGAEAFF

j_call: TRBJ2-5
v_call: TRBV4-2
cdr3_aa: CASSQEQAGRETQYF

j_call: TRBJ1-2
v_call: TRBV19
cdr3_aa: CASSIWAPAYPDGYTF

j_call: TRBJ2-1
v_call: TRBV7-8
cdr3_aa: CASSLGGPNEQFF

j_call: TRBJ1-2
v_call: TRBV6-2/TRBV6-3
cdr3_aa: CASSRQYQSNYGYTF

j_call: TRBJ1-3
v_call: TRBV11-2
cdr3_aa: CASSLEGGNTIYF

j_call: TRBJ2-1
v_call: TRBV4-1
cdr3_aa: CASSPIQGGFYNEQFF

j_call: TRBJ2-7
v_call: TRBV7-2
cdr3_aa: CASSLPRRGGEQYF

j_call: TRBJ1-2
v_call: TRBV6-6
cdr3_aa: CASSPLPTGLNGYTF

j_call: TRBJ1-2
v_call: TRBV7-9
cdr3_aa: CASSPLGAGIEGYTF

j_call: TRBJ2-1
v_call: TRBV7-2
cdr3_aa: CASSSTSYNEQFF

j_call: TRBJ2-7
v_call: TRBV12-3/TRBV12-4
cdr3_aa: CASSFQGALTEQYF

j_call: TRBJ2-1
v_call: TRBV11-2
cdr3_aa: CASSMFGWGQDEQFF

j_call: TRBJ2-1
v_call: TRBV23-1
cdr3_aa: CASSPWGLAEVSYNEQFF

j_call: TRBJ1-4
v_call: TRBV28
cdr3_aa: CASSSQGQHNEKLFF

j_call: TRBJ1-1
v_call: TRBV12-3/TRBV12-4
cdr3_aa: CASSTGPWNTEAFF

j_call: TRBJ1-5
v_call: TRBV12-5
cdr3_aa: CASGYGVDQPQHF

j_call: TRBJ2-5
v_call: TRBV11-3
cdr3_aa: CASSRRTGKEETQYF

j_call: TRBJ2-6
v_call: TRBV7-2
cdr3_aa: CASSLGGSGGGSSGANVLTF

j_call: TRBJ2-5
v_call: TRBV7-2
cdr3_aa: CASSSTVQETQYF

j_call: TRBJ2-2
v_call: TRBV7-9
cdr3_aa: CASSLGSINTGELFF

j_call: TRBJ2-2
v_call: TRBV11-3
cdr3_aa: CASSLGVPGELFF

j_call: TRBJ1-2
v_call: TRBV7-8
cdr3_aa: CASSLGRTDGYTF

j_call: TRBJ2-2
v_call: TRBV19
cdr3_aa: CATKLYSSTNTGELFF

j_call: TRBJ2-1
v_call: TRBV12-3/TRBV12-4
cdr3_aa: CASSYGGVLYNEQFF

j_call: TRBJ2-3
v_call: TRBV7-3
cdr3_aa: CASSLGGGSDTQYF

j_call: TRBJ1-1
v_call: TRBV6-5
cdr3_aa: CASRVVGFDTEAFF

j_call: TRBJ2-2
v_call: TRBV15
cdr3_aa: CATSREGGWGTGELFF

j_call: TRBJ1-3
v_call: TRBV19
cdr3_aa: CATGQGRSGGNTIYF

j_call: TRBJ1-1
v_call: TRBV28
cdr3_aa: CASSPPGTGGTEAFF

j_call: TRBJ2-1
v_call: TRBV7-3
cdr3_aa: CASSLNAFPGYGGGLYNEQFF

j_call: TRBJ1-1
v_call: TRBV29-1
cdr3_aa: CSVQAGRMGGEAFF

j_call: TRBJ2-1
v_call: TRBV14
cdr3_aa: CASSQEIETRGVHEQFF